Below, one TCR beta chain is given with its context. The antigen is not known. These data originate in a study of cytomegalovirus exposure and HLA in healthy donors. General study points: CMV serostatus was the sole immune exposure information available.

There are 16 residues in the CDR3. Germline CDR1 is LNHNV and CDR2 is YYDKDF (reference sequence). The ends were cut back, 1 base at V and 0 bases at J, with 9 bases in the middle. In the PCR, 60 Vbeta and 13 Jbeta primers were used. Produced via immunoSEQ multiplex PCR; TCRdb's table is partial and in-frame only. The sample consists of fewer than 90,000 clones, roughly 80% of them appearing once. The sequence came from a young man in good health and CMV-seropositive. The source material was PBMCs. V gene TRBV15 combines with J gene TRBJ1-4; D is uncertain. CDR3 DNA sequence: TGTGCCACCAGCAGAGGTGGAACAGCAACTAATGAAAAACTGTTTTTT. Protein: CATSRGGTATNEKLFF. Combining the CDR3 with reference TRBV15 and TRBJ1-4 gives the whole variable domain DAMVIQNPRYQVTQFGKPVTLSCSQTLNHNVMYWYQQKSSQAPKLLFHYYDKDFNNEADTPDNFQSRRPNTSFCFLDIRSPGLGDTAMYLCATSRGGTATNEKLFFGSGTQLSVL.